Below, one TCR beta chain is given with its context. Its antigen is not identified. V was shortened by 7 bases and J by 3 bases, with 15 bases between the two germline ends. Germline V gene lookup returns CDR1 SEHNR and CDR2 FQNEAQ (reference sequence). The CDR3 is 14 amino acids. This sample is part of a study of cytomegalovirus exposure and HLA in healthy donors. Study-level results: Three CMV-associated chains proved CMV antigen-specific in vitro. Published work reported that the classifier diagnosed cytomegalovirus status with high specificity and sensitivity.

Repertoires were generated with immunoSEQ multiplex PCR, while TCRdb's copy carries only in-frame clones and drops some. Of more than 150,000 clones in the sample, 84% were seen once. Input material: PBMCs. This chain connects TRBV7-9 to TRBJ2-5, with D perhaps TRBD1 (5 bases). The receptor comes from a man between 18 and 29 years old in good health and CMV-seropositive. The CDR3 sequence: CASTHDSPEETQYF. As DNA, the CDR3 is TGTGCCAGCACTCACGACAGCCCCGAAGAGACCCAGTACTTC.